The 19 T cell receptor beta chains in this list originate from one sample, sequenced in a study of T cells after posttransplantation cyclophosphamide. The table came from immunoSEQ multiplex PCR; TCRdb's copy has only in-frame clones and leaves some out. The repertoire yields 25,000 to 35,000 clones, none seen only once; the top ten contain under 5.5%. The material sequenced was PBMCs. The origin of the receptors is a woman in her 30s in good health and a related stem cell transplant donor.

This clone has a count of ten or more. The chain's CDR3 is CASGRGNSPLHF. Written as DNA, the CDR3 is TGTGCCTCGGGCAGGGGTAATTCACCCCTCCACTTT. The chain joins TRBV6-5 to TRBJ1-6; TRBD1 might be the D (6 bases). CDR3 length: 12 amino acids. The V gene's germline CDR1 is MNHEY and CDR2 SVGAGI. V was clipped by 11 bases and J by 6 bases, with 11 bases between them.

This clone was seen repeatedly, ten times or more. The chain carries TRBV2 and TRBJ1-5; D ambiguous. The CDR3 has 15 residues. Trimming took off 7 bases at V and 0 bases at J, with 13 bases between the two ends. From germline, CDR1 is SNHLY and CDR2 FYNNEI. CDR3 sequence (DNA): TGTGCCAGCACCCCCTTACAATATAGCAATCAGCCCCAGCATTTT. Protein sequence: CASTPLQYSNQPQHF.

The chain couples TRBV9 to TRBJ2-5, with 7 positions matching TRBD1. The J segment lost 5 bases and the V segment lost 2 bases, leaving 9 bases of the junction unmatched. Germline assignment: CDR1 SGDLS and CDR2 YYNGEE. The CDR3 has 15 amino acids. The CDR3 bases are TGTGCCAGCAGCGTGCAGATTGACAGGGCCGAGACCCAGTACTTC. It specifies CASSVQIDRAETQYF.

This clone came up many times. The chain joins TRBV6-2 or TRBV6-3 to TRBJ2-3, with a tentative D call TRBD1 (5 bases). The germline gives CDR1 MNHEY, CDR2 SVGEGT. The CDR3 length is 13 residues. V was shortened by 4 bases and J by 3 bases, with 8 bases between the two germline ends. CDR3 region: CASSFQGTDTQYF. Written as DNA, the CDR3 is TGTGCCAGCAGTTTCCAGGGTACAGATACGCAGTATTTT.

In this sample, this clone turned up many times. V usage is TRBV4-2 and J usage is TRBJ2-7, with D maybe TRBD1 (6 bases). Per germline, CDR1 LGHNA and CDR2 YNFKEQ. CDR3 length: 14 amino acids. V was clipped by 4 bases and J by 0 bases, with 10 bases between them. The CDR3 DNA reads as TGTGCCAGCAGCCTGGGGACAATCTCCTACGAGCAGTACTTC. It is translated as CASSLGTISYEQYF.

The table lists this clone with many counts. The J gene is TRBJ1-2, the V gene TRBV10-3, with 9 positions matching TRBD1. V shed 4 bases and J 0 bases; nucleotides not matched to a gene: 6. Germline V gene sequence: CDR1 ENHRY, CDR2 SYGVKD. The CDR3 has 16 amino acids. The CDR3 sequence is CAISAGTGSTNYGYTF. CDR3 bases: TGTGCCATCAGTGCCGGGACAGGGAGCACTAACTATGGCTACACCTTC.

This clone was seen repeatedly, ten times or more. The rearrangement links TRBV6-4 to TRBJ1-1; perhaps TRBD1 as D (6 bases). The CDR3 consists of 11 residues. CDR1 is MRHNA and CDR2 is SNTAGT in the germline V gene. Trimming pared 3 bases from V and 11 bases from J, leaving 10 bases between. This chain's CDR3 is CASSEYGGAFF. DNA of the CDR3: TGTGCCAGCAGTGAATATGGGGGCGCTTTCTTT.

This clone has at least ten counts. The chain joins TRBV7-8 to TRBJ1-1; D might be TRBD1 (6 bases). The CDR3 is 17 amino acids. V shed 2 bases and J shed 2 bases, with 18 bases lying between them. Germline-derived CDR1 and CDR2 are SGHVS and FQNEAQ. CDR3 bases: TGTGCCAGCAGCTTATTCGGAGGCACAGGGACCAACACTGAAGCTTTCTTT. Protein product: CASSLFGGTGTNTEAFF. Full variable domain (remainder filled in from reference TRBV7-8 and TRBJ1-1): GAGVSQSPRYKVAKRGQDVALRCDPISGHVSLFWYQQALGQGPEFLTYFQNEAQLDKSGLPSDRFFAERPEGSVSTLKIQRTQQEDSAVYLCASSLFGGTGTNTEAFFGQGTRLTVV.

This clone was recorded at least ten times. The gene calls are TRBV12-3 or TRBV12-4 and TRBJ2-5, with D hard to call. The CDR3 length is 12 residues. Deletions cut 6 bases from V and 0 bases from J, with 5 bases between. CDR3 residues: CASSPYQETQYF. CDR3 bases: TGTGCCAGCAGCCCATACCAAGAGACCCAGTACTTC.

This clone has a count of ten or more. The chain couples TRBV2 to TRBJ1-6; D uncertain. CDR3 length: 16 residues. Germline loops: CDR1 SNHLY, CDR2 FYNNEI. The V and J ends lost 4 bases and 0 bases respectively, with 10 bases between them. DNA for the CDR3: TGTGCCAGCAGTGTGTACAGTAGCTCCTATAATTCACCCCTCCACTTT. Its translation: CASSVYSSSYNSPLHF.

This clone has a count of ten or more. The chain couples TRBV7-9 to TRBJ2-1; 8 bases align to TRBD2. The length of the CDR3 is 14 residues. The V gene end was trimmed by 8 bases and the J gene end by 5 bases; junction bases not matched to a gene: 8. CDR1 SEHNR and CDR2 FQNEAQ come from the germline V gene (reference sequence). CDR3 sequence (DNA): TGTGCCAGCTGGAGGACTAGCAGAGACAATGAGCAGTTCTTC. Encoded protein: CASWRTSRDNEQFF.

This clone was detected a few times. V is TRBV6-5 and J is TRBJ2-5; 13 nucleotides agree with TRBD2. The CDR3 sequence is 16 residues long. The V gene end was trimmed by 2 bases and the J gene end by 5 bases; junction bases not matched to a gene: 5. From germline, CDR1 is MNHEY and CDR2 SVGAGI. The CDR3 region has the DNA TGTGCCAGCAGTTACGGGGGGACTAGCGGGGCCGAGACCCAGTACTTC. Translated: CASSYGGTSGAETQYF.

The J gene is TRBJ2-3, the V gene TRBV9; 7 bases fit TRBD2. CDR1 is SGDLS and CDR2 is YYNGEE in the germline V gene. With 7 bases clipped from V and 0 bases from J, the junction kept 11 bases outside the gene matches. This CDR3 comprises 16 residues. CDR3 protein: CASSLGAGDSTDTQYF. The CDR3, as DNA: TGTGCCAGCTCCCTCGGCGCGGGGGACAGCACAGATACGCAGTATTTT.

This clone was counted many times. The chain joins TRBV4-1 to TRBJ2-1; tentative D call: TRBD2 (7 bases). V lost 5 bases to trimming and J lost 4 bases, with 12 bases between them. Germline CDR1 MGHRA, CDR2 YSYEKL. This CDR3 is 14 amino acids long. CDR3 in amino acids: CASSGGAVYNEQFF. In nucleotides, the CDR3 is TGCGCCAGCAGCGGGGGGGCCGTTTACAATGAGCAGTTCTTC.

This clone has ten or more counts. The CDR3: CASSFSGLNIQYF. DNA for the CDR3: TGTGCCAGCAGCTTTAGCGGCCTAAACATTCAGTACTTC. The V call is TRBV7-2, the J call TRBJ2-4; D might be TRBD2 (6 bases). CDR1 SGHTA and CDR2 FQGNSA come from the germline V gene. This CDR3 has 13 residues. Between the trimmed V and J ends, which lost 3 bases and 6 bases, there was a span of 9 bases. Full variable domain (remainder filled in from reference TRBV7-2 and TRBJ2-4): GAGVSQSPSNKVTEKGKDVELRCDPISGHTALYWYRQSLGQGLEFLIYFQGNSAPDKSGLPSDRFSAERTGGSVSTLTIQRTQQEDSAVYLCASSFSGLNIQYFGAGTRLSVL.

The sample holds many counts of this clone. CDR3 nucleotides: TGTGCCAGCAGCTTAGTAACAGGGGAAGGGTACGAGCAGTACTTC. Amino acid sequence: CASSLVTGEGYEQYF. The chain uses TRBV11-2 and TRBJ2-7; the match to TRBD1 covers 7 bases. Trimming at V came to 1 base and at J to 4 bases, leaving 7 bases not matched to a gene. This CDR3 is built from 15 residues. Germline assignment: CDR1 SGHAT and CDR2 FQNNGV.

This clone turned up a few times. CDR3 in amino acids: CASSLFQGARAGELFF. CDR3 nucleotide sequence: TGTGCCAGCAGCTTGTTCCAGGGGGCACGAGCCGGGGAGCTGTTTTTT. The chain is built from TRBV5-4 and TRBJ2-2; 8 bases agree with TRBD1. This CDR3 has 16 residues. Germline CDR1 SGHNT, CDR2 YYREEE (reference sequence). Trimming took 1 base from V and 6 from J; bases not matched to a gene: 8.

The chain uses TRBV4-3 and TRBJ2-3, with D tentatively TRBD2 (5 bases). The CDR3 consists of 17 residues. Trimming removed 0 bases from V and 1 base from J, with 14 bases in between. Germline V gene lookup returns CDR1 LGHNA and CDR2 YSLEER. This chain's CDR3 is CASSQDPGVGGTDTQYF. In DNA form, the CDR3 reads TGCGCCAGCAGCCAAGATCCCGGGGTGGGTGGCACAGATACGCAGTATTTT.

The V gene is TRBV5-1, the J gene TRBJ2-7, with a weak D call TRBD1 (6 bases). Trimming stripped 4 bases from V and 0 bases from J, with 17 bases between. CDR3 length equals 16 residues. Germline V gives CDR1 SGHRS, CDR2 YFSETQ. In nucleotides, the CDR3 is TGCGCCAGCAGCGCCTTTGGGACACTAAACTCCTACGAGCAGTACTTC. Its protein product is CASSAFGTLNSYEQYF.